The source of this TCR beta chain is a study of T cells in Graves' hyperthyroidism and ophthalmopathy. This clonotype was counted ten times or more. The target antigen is unknown. Amplification targeted TCR beta CDR3 regions from RNA transcripts. TCR CDR3 underwent first-round RT-PCR with the HTBI primer set. TCRdb fed the multiplex PCR reads into MiXCR, producing one record per CDR3 protein. The profile shows under 550,000 distinct CDR3 sequences, roughly 13% of them singletons. Study results and caveats: A 13 V-J signature model discriminated ophthalmopathy versus stable hyperthyroidism. Researchers found most expanded thyroid clonotypes above 0.001 in blood as well.

The CDR3 loop spans 16 amino acids. Trimming took off 0 bases at V and 0 bases at J, with 11 bases between the two ends. The germline V gene encodes CDR1 LGHNT and CDR2 FRNRAP. The chain combines TRBV12-5 with TRBJ1-1; D is undetermined. Sequenced sample: blood. The receptor's source is a woman under 30 with Graves' hyperthyroidism. The CDR3 DNA is TGTGCTAGTGGTTTGGTGGTCGGCCAGATGAACACTGAAGCTTTCTTT. It yields the protein CASGLVVGQMNTEAFF.